This T cell receptor (beta chain) was documented in a study of cytomegalovirus exposure and HLA in healthy donors. Healthy individuals who donated bone marrow served as the donors. As concerns this clone: Its antigen is not identified.

The CDR3 spans 13 residues. Trimming cost V 4 bases and J 6 bases, with 13 bases left between them. The V gene's germline CDR1 is SGHRS and CDR2 YFSETQ. 60 Vbeta and 13 Jbeta primers were used in PCR. TCRdb keeps only in-frame clones here, not all; method: immunoSEQ multiplex PCR. Here the sample spans some 140,000 clones, 79% being singletons. The study's findings and limits: As was reported, the HLA-A and HLA-B alleles of most subjects were accurately predicted from TCR beta sequences.

The TCR was taken from a man younger than 35 in good health and CMV-seronegative. The chain joins TRBV5-1 to TRBJ1-1; D is perhaps TRBD1 (5 bases). Sequences were obtained from PBMCs. The CDR3 nucleotides are TGCGCCAGCAGCGGAACAGGTGTCTCTGAAGCTTTCTTT. Translating it yields CASSGTGVSEAFF. Variable domain in full (rest from reference TRBV5-1 and TRBJ1-1): KAGVTQTPRYLIKTRGQQVTLSCSPISGHRSVSWYQQTPGQGLQFLFEYFSETQRNKGNFPGRFSGRQFSNSRSEMNVSTLELGDSALYLCASSGTGVSEAFFGQGTRLTVV.